These T cell receptor beta chains were read from a single sample in a study of regulatory T cells in long-lasting Graves disease. TCRdb fed the multiplex PCR reads into MiXCR, producing one record per CDR3 protein. This sample carries approximately 400,000 distinct CDR3 sequences, 15% of them seen once, and the ten largest clones take roughly a sixth. These same records also appear under a second study, on T cells in Graves' hyperthyroidism and ophthalmopathy.

Material: peripheral blood mononuclear cells (PBMCs), obtained at new diagnosis, from a patient treated with antithyroid drugs. These receptors were obtained from a woman aged 25 to 39 with Graves disease. Both conserved end residues are part of each CDR3. A D gene is named only where the DNA matches it firmly. Clone size is not always given. Where it is, it says once, few, many or a class for expanded clones.

abundance	j_gene	v_gene	d_gene	CDR3aa	CDR3nt
many	TRBJ2-3	TRBV20-1	TRBD2	CSAESASGSPDTQYF	TGCAGTGCAGAGTCCGCTAGCGGGAGCCCAGATACGCAGTATTTT
-	TRBJ1-1	TRBV20-1	TRBD1	CSARPGTANTEAFF	TGCAGTGCTCGGCCCGGGACAGCGAACACTGAAGCTTTCTTT
many	TRBJ2-4	TRBV5-1	TRBD2	CASSPDAGEANIQYF	TGCGCCAGCAGCCCCGACGCGGGGGAAGCGAACATTCAGTACTTC
-	TRBJ1-4	TRBV19	-	CASATATNEKLFF	TGTGCCAGCGCGACGGCAACTAATGAAAAACTGTTTTTT
many	TRBJ1-1	TRBV18	-	CASSPLPPPQGNTEAFF	TGTGCCAGCTCACCCCTCCCGCCCCCACAGGGGAACACTGAAGCTTTCTTT
many	TRBJ2-4	TRBV18	-	CASSHTDNIQYF	TGTGCCAGCTCACATACAGACAACATTCAGTACTTC
many	TRBJ2-5	TRBV7-9	-	CASSPPETQYF	TGTGCCAGCAGCCCGCCCGAGACCCAGTACTTC
-	TRBJ1-5	TRBV6-1	TRBD1	CASSAKGAFNQPQHF	TGTGCCAGCAGTGCGAAGGGGGCTTTCAATCAGCCCCAGCATTTT
many	TRBJ2-1	TRBV12-3/TRBV12-4	TRBD1	CASSLFPGQGAQFF	TGTGCCAGCAGTTTGTTTCCGGGACAGGGCGCGCAGTTCTTC
many	TRBJ2-1	TRBV5-1	-	CASSLAGNTNEQFF	TGCGCCAGCAGCTTGGCCGGCAATACCAATGAGCAGTTCTTC
few	TRBJ2-3	TRBV6-1	-	CASRSTGLVDTQYF	TGTGCCAGCAGATCGACAGGTCTCGTAGATACGCAGTATTTT
many	TRBJ2-7	TRBV7-8	TRBD1	CASSPADRLEHYEQYF	TGTGCCAGCAGCCCTGCGGACAGGCTTGAACACTACGAGCAGTACTTC
few	TRBJ2-1	TRBV30	TRBD1	CAWTTGSSYNEQFF	TGTGCCTGGACGACAGGGAGCTCCTACAATGAGCAGTTCTTC
many	TRBJ2-7	TRBV9	-	CASSVEGGLAYEQYF	TGTGCCAGCAGCGTAGAGGGGGGCTTGGCCTACGAGCAGTACTTC
few	TRBJ2-7	TRBV20-1	-	CSVRGAGVRYEQYF	TGCAGTGTAAGGGGGGCGGGAGTAAGGTACGAGCAGTACTTC
-	TRBJ2-3	TRBV6-5	-	CASSYGGPAGVTADTQYF	TGTGCCAGCAGTTATGGGGGCCCGGCGGGAGTGACGGCAGATACGCAGTATTTT
many	TRBJ2-5	TRBV27	-	CASSLTLSPETQYF	TGTGCCAGCAGTTTGACCCTCTCCCCGGAGACCCAGTACTTC
-	TRBJ1-6	TRBV14	-	CASRHRARVSYNSPLHF	TGTGCCAGCAGGCACCGTGCACGGGTCTCCTATAATTCACCCCTCCACTTT
many	TRBJ2-7	TRBV12-3/TRBV12-4	TRBD1	CASSFPGQGTYEQYF	TGTGCCAGCAGTTTCCCGGGACAGGGGACCTACGAGCAGTACTTC
many	TRBJ2-7	TRBV9	-	CASSPRHNSYEQYF	TGTGCCAGCAGCCCTCGACACAACTCCTACGAGCAGTACTTC
-	TRBJ2-7	TRBV5-1	-	CASSLAKGHYEQYF	TGCGCCAGCAGCTTGGCTAAGGGCCACTACGAGCAGTACTTC
many	TRBJ2-7	TRBV3-1	-	CASSQGLAYSSYEQYF	TGTGCCAGCAGCCAAGGCCTAGCGTATAGCTCCTACGAGCAGTACTTC
few	TRBJ1-5	TRBV27	-	CASSLNSLNKPQHF	TGTGCCAGCAGTCTGAACAGCCTGAATAAGCCCCAGCATTTT
many	TRBJ2-7	TRBV20-1	-	CSASLAIGNEQYF	TGCAGTGCTAGTTTAGCAATTGGAAACGAGCAGTACTTC
many	TRBJ2-7	TRBV28	-	CASTQGSLYEQYF	TGTGCCAGCACCCAGGGGTCTCTCTACGAGCAGTACTTC
many	TRBJ1-1	TRBV7-9	-	CASSLARARQGDVRDTEAFF	TGTGCCAGCAGCTTAGCGCGGGCGCGGCAGGGCGATGTCAGGGACACTGAAGCTTTCTTT
many	TRBJ2-3	TRBV20-1	-	CSARQGSTDTQYF	TGCAGTGCTAGACAGGGCAGCACAGATACGCAGTATTTT
many	TRBJ1-4	TRBV11-2	-	CASSLVGTPRGNEKLFF	TGTGCCAGCAGCTTAGTCGGGACCCCTCGGGGTAATGAAAAACTGTTTTTT
many	TRBJ2-1	TRBV2	-	CASTRGTGIRDEQFF	TGTGCCAGCACTCGGGGAACGGGAATAAGGGATGAGCAGTTCTTC
-	TRBJ2-1	TRBV24-1	TRBD2	CATSGSGLAGVPGYNEQFF	TGTGCCACCAGTGGTAGTGGACTAGCGGGAGTACCCGGCTACAATGAGCAGTTCTTC
many	TRBJ2-3	TRBV20-1	TRBD2	CSAAGTSGFTDTQYF	TGCAGTGCTGCCGGGACTAGCGGGTTCACAGATACGCAGTATTTT
many	TRBJ1-1	TRBV2	TRBD1	CASRETGSRGEAFF	TGTGCCAGCAGGGAGACAGGGAGTAGGGGTGAAGCTTTCTTT
many	TRBJ2-1	TRBV3-1	TRBD2	CASSQPLGLALNEQFF	TGTGCCAGCAGCCAACCGTTGGGACTAGCGTTAAATGAGCAGTTCTTC
few	TRBJ1-5	TRBV6-5	TRBD1	CASSYSRPGGAGNQPQHF	TGTGCCAGCAGTTACTCGAGGCCAGGGGGCGCGGGCAATCAGCCCCAGCATTTT
many	TRBJ1-5	TRBV28	TRBD1	CASSSGQGNQPQHF	TGTGCCAGCAGTTCCGGACAGGGCAATCAGCCCCAGCATTTT
many	TRBJ2-3	TRBV3-1	TRBD2	CASSPQTSGRLTDTQYF	TGTGCCAGCAGCCCCCAGACTAGCGGGAGGCTTACAGATACGCAGTATTTT
few	TRBJ2-5	TRBV7-8	-	CASSLGFSLTKETQYF	TGTGCCAGCAGCTTAGGGTTTAGCCTGACAAAAGAGACCCAGTACTTC
many	TRBJ2-7	TRBV20-1	-	CSARGVGGYEQYF	TGCAGTGCTAGAGGGGTGGGGGGCTACGAGCAGTACTTC
many	TRBJ2-1	TRBV18	TRBD2	CASSPVAGVRDNEQFF	TGTGCCAGCTCACCCGTAGCGGGAGTTAGGGACAATGAGCAGTTCTTC
few	TRBJ2-1	TRBV5-1	TRBD2	CASSWVPSLAGNEQFF	TGCGCCAGCAGCTGGGTACCCAGCCTAGCGGGCAATGAGCAGTTCTTC
many	TRBJ2-2	TRBV18	TRBD2	CASSPSSGMNTGELFF	TGTGCCAGCTCACCGTCGAGCGGGATGAACACCGGGGAGCTGTTTTTT
few	TRBJ2-2	TRBV4-2	TRBD2	CASSRGASGSNAGELFF	TGTGCCAGCAGCCGGGGGGCTAGCGGGAGTAATGCCGGGGAGCTGTTTTTT